This T cell receptor beta chain appears in the sequencing data of a study of cytomegalovirus exposure and HLA in healthy donors. Looking at the study overall: Most donors, just over 80% of roughly 400 genotyped, fell in the Caucasian-associated ancestry cluster. Study observations and caveats: Later analysis suggested most CMV-associated TCR beta chains were HLA-restricted. Earlier analysis found most TCR beta V segments productive about 87% or about 30% of the time.

The PCR employed 60 Vbeta primers together with 13 Jbeta primers. TCRdb's table, derived via immunoSEQ multiplex PCR, lists solely in-frame clones and lacks some. Of about 280,000 clones in the sample, roughly 89% were seen once. A note on this clone: What it binds is unknown.

The V and J ends lost 7 bases and 3 bases, in that order; junction bases with no gene match: 11. Germline loops: CDR1 SNHLY, CDR2 FYNNEI. The CDR3 length is 15 residues. Healthy bone marrow donors made up the donors. Source material: PBMCs. This clonotype was sampled from a woman under 30 in good health and CMV-seronegative. J is TRBJ2-5 and V is TRBV2, with 7 bases aligning to TRBD2. Written as DNA, the CDR3 is TGTGCCAGCATTGACGGGACTACATCCGAAGAGACCCAGTACTTC. Protein: CASIDGTTSEETQYF.